Below, 14 T cell receptor beta chains from the same sample are listed, as sequenced in a study of T cells in Graves' hyperthyroidism and ophthalmopathy (dated by TCRdb to the late 2010s). Libraries were made using multiplex PCR. The reads were generated on an Illumina HiSeq 2000. The TCR beta CDR3 regions were amplified from RNA transcripts. The TCR CDR3 was subjected to a first round of RT-PCR using the HTBI primer set and the Qiagen OneStep RT-PCR kit. Clones were called with MiXCR by TCRdb after fastp trimmed the public reads at Q25, and only in-frame beta chains were retained. Merged by CDR3 protein, the rows form single entries marked with the most common genes and DNA. The sample yields 550,000 to 700,000 distinct CDR3 sequences; about 45% were counted once. The ten biggest clones cover under 20% of the sample. Sequencing was carried out using peripheral blood or thyroid tissue (not recorded which). The receptors come from an adult woman with Graves' disease, either hyperthyroidism or ophthalmopathy (not recorded which).

In this sample, this clonotype turned up many times. The V call is TRBV5-1, the J call TRBJ2-7; TRBD2 aligns across 8 bases. The CDR3 totals 16 residues. J lost 2 bases, V lost 3 bases, and 10 bases had no gene match. Germline CDR1 is SGHRS and CDR2 is YFSETQ. The CDR3, as DNA: TGCGCCAGCAGCTCGTCGTCACTAGCGGCAACCTACGAGCAGTACTTC. It specifies CASSSSSLAATYEQYF.

The chain is built from TRBV11-2 and TRBJ2-6; 13 bases align to TRBD2. The CDR3 covers 16 residues. The trim removed 4 bases at V and 5 bases at J, leaving 2 bases unmatched. Germline V gene sequence: CDR1 SGHAT, CDR2 FQNNGV. The CDR3 sequence: CASSSGTSGRANVLTF. The CDR3 nucleotides read TGTGCCAGCAGCTCAGGGACTAGCGGGAGGGCCAACGTCCTGACTTTC.

The chain uses TRBV7-3 and TRBJ2-1; 9 bases agree with TRBD2. J gave up 6 bases and V 3 bases, and 9 bases lay outside the gene matches. Germline V CDR1 and CDR2: SGHTA, FQGTGA. The CDR3 length is 16 residues. The CDR3 DNA is TGTGCCAGCAGCTTGGGAGCCGGGACTAGCCCCAATGAGCAGTTCTTC. Translated: CASSLGAGTSPNEQFF.

The genes are TRBV28 and TRBJ1-2; 9 positions agree with TRBD1. Germline V lookup: CDR1 MDHEN, CDR2 SYDVKM. The CDR3 sequence is 16 residues long. After removal of 5 bases from V and 4 bases from J, the junction contained 11 bases not matched to a gene. CDR3 in DNA: TGTGCCAGCAGTGGAACAGGGGGCGCTCTCAGCTATGGCTACACCTTC. Its protein is CASSGTGGALSYGYTF.

As to this clonotype: The CDR3 ends on some other residue instead of the conserved phenylalanine or tryptophan, so this is likely a read error. No DNA is shown, since the ends of the CDR3 on it are uncertain; the CDR3 is the one TCRdb lists. This chain uses TRBV7-2 with TRBJ1-1; no DNA check was done on the table's D call, TRBD1. The length of the CDR3 is 13 amino acids, counting both ends. Germline values: CDR1 SGHTA, CDR2 FQGNSA. Here the CDR3 reads CASSLASGQGPFY.

The chain is built from TRBV25-1 and TRBJ2-5; D is perhaps TRBD1 or TRBD2 (5 bases each). V was shortened by 3 bases and J by 0 bases, with 8 bases between the two germline ends. This CDR3 has 14 residues. Per the germline V gene, CDR1 is MGHDK and CDR2 is SYGVNS. CDR3 in amino acids: CASSEGRYQETQYF. The CDR3 nucleotides read TGTGCCAGCAGTGAGGGACGGTACCAAGAGACCCAGTACTTC. The entire variable domain, with the rest obtained from reference TRBV25-1 and TRBJ2-5, is as follows: EADIYQTPRYLVIGTGKKITLECSQTMGHDKMYWYQQDPGMELHLIHYSYGVNSTEKGDLSSESTVSRIRTEHFPLTLESARPSHTSQYLCASSEGRYQETQYFGPGTRLLVL.

This clonotype was counted many times. The chain employs TRBV10-3 and TRBJ1-1; D uncertain. V dropped 7 bases and J dropped 2 bases, with 11 bases sitting between them. CDR1 and CDR2 from the germline V gene are ENHRY and SYGVKD. CDR3 length: 13 residues. The DNA for the CDR3 is TGTGCCATCATCGGGGTCAGAAACACTGAAGCTTTCTTT. It translates to CAIIGVRNTEAFF.

Concerning this clonotype: No conserved phenylalanine or tryptophan is present at the end of the CDR3, so a read error is the likely explanation. Because the CDR3's place on the DNA is in doubt, the DNA is left out and the CDR3 is given as listed by TCRdb. V is TRBV7-8 and J is TRBJ1-1; the D call of TRBD1 is as the table states it, not checked on the DNA. Germline V gene data show CDR1 as SGHVS and CDR2 as FQNEAQ. Inclusive of both ends, the CDR3 amounts to 9 amino acids. The CDR3 is CASTTTTAP.

This sequence joins TRBV7-9 and TRBJ1-1; D might be TRBD1 (5 bases). The CDR3 spans 15 residues. Deletions cut 2 bases from V and 1 base from J, with 11 bases between. Germline V gene sequence: CDR1 SEHNR, CDR2 FQNEAQ (reference sequence). The CDR3 DNA reads as TGTGCCAGCAGCTTATGGGGCATTACGAACACTGAAGCTTTCTTT. Amino acid sequence: CASSLWGITNTEAFF.

This clonotype has a handful of counts. The V gene is TRBV6-5, the J gene TRBJ1-5, with TRBD1 matching 7 bases. With 5 bases clipped from V and 11 bases from J, the junction kept 15 bases outside the gene matches. This CDR3 comprises 15 residues. Looked up from germline, CDR1 is MNHEY and CDR2 is SVGAGI. CDR3 bases: TGTGCCAGCAGTCCCGGGACAGCCGAACAAGAGACCCAGCATTTT. Translated, it gives CASSPGTAEQETQHF.

This sequence joins TRBV14 and TRBJ2-7; TRBD2 matches 8 bases. The CDR3 has 14 residues. V dropped 0 bases and J dropped 6; count of bases not matched to a gene: 4. CDR1 SGHDN and CDR2 FVKESK come from the germline V gene. The CDR3 DNA sequence: TGTGCCAGCAGCCAAGAAAGCGGGAGTGCCGAGCAGTACTTC. It specifies CASSQESGSAEQYF.

This clonotype came up many times. The chain employs TRBV7-2 and TRBJ2-7; no clear D gene. Between the trimmed V and J ends, which lost 5 bases and 3 bases, there was a span of 14 bases. CDR3 length: 14 residues. Germline CDR1 is SGHTA and CDR2 is FQGNSA. The CDR3 reads CASSPGSSNYEQYF. Here the CDR3 DNA reads TGTGCCAGCAGCCCGGGCTCATCTAACTACGAGCAGTACTTC.

J is TRBJ2-5 and V is TRBV12-3 or TRBV12-4, with TRBD1 as a possible D gene (6 bases). CDR3 length: 15 residues. Trimming shortened V by 5 bases and J by 3 bases, and 16 bases separated the two germline ends. The CDR3 region is CASSDEQGTEETQYF. CDR3 coding DNA: TGTGCCAGCAGTGATGAACAGGGTACTGAAGAGACCCAGTACTTC.

This clonotype came up many times. V is TRBV6-5 and J is TRBJ2-6; no definite D call. Trimming took 0 bases from V and 0 from J, leaving 3 bases between them. The CDR3 has 15 amino acids. Germline loops: CDR1 MNHEY, CDR2 SVGAGI. CDR3 amino acids: CASSYSLSGANVLTF. DNA of the CDR3: TGTGCCAGCAGTTACTCCCTCTCTGGGGCCAACGTCCTGACTTTC.